One and the same sample provided the 19 T cell receptor beta chains below, sequenced in a study of vaccination effects on CD4 cells after COVID-19. No cognate antigen is known for these TCRs. ViraFEST used viral peptide pools to expand antigen-specific CD4+ T cells before sequencing. Subsequent to roughly 10 days of culture, CD4+ T cells were isolated. According to the study, vaccine recipients showed no prior SARS-CoV-2 infection and negative nucleocapsid antibodies. Using immunoSEQ multiplex PCR, the repertoire was profiled, and TCRdb retains in-frame clones only, with some absent. The table shows around 41,000 clones, with around three quarters occurring only once. The source was CD4+ T cells from PBMCs cultured with SARS-CoV-2 spike peptides, collected before COVID-19 vaccination. The receptor set was obtained from a human donor who received a COVID-19 vaccine.

CDR3 region: CASKGQGTNGYTF. DNA for the CDR3: TGTGCCAGCAAAGGACAGGGCACAAATGGCTACACCTTC. The V gene is TRBV6-4, the J gene TRBJ1-2, with 8 bases lining up with TRBD1. Trimming cost V 7 bases and J 6 bases; bases outside gene matches: 7. The V gene's germline CDR1 is MRHNA and CDR2 SNTAGT. The CDR3 is made up of 13 amino acids.

The rearrangement uses TRBV4-1 and TRBJ1-4; D is undetermined. CDR3 length: 15 residues. V dropped 0 bases and J dropped 5 bases, with 10 bases sitting between them. Germline assignment: CDR1 MGHRA and CDR2 YSYEKL. This CDR3 is CASSQEGSRNEKLFF. CDR3 nucleotides: TGCGCCAGCAGCCAAGAGGGGTCCCGAAATGAAAAACTGTTTTTT.

This sequence joins TRBV25-1 and TRBJ1-2; D perhaps matches TRBD1 (5 bases). The CDR3 extends over 15 amino acids. In germline, CDR1 is MGHDK, CDR2 SYGVNS. The V end lost 8 bases, the J end lost 3 bases, and 19 bases lay between the germline ends. The CDR3 nucleotides are TGTGCCAGCGGAGGCAGCCCGAGGGGACACTATGGCTACACCTTC. This encodes CASGGSPRGHYGYTF.

The chain joins TRBV6-4 to TRBJ2-1, with D tentatively TRBD2 (7 bases). Looked up from germline, CDR1 is MRHNA and CDR2 is SNTAGT. The CDR3 covers 15 residues. V lost 3 bases and J lost 4, with 13 bases in between. The CDR3 nucleotides are TGTGCCAGCAGTGAGAACGCGGGGGCGTACAATGAGCAGTTCTTC. Encoded protein: CASSENAGAYNEQFF.

This rearrangement joins TRBV30 to TRBJ2-2; a possible D gene is TRBD2 (5 bases). This CDR3 has 15 amino acids. V was trimmed by 0 bases and J by 0 bases, leaving 8 bases between them. Germline CDR1 GTSNPN, CDR2 SVGIG (reference sequence). The CDR3 here is CAWSVRGPNTGELFF. The CDR3 DNA follows: TGTGCCTGGAGTGTACGGGGTCCGAACACCGGGGAGCTGTTTTTT.

The chain uses TRBV14 and TRBJ1-6; D is unclear. V lost 3 bases to trimming and J lost 4 bases, with 7 bases between them. The CDR3 totals 14 residues. Germline V lookup: CDR1 SGHDN, CDR2 FVKESK. CDR3 residues: CASSQGGYNSPLHF. The CDR3 bases are TGTGCCAGCAGCCAGGGCGGGTATAATTCACCCCTCCACTTT.

The rearrangement uses TRBV28 and TRBJ1-2; perhaps TRBD1 as D (5 bases). Germline CDR1 MDHEN, CDR2 SYDVKM. The V gene lost 5 bases and the J gene lost 3 bases, with 10 bases spanning the gap. The CDR3 consists of 13 residues. For the CDR3, the DNA is TGTGCCAGCAGTCCGGACACCTACTATGGCTACACCTTC. Translated: CASSPDTYYGYTF.

This clone has only a few counts. This chain connects TRBV7-2 to TRBJ2-2; D call uncertain. In germline, CDR1 is SGHTA, CDR2 FQGNSA. The CDR3 sequence is 13 residues long. Trimming stripped 3 bases from V and 4 bases from J, with 6 bases between. The CDR3 DNA sequence: TGTGCCAGCAGCTTCCAATCCACCGGGGAGCTGTTTTTT. This encodes CASSFQSTGELFF.

This chain uses TRBV6-5 with TRBJ1-2; the D gene is possibly TRBD1 (5 bases). The CDR3 spans 14 residues. V was shortened by 6 bases and J by 3 bases, with 14 bases between the two germline ends. The germline V gene has CDR1 MNHEY and CDR2 SVGAGI. The CDR3 DNA is TGTGCCAGCAGGAAAAGGGGCGGTGACTATGGCTACACCTTC. Residues: CASRKRGGDYGYTF.

This sequence joins TRBV12-3 or TRBV12-4 and TRBJ2-3, with D perhaps matching TRBD1 or TRBD2 (6 bases each). V lost 7 bases and J 6 bases, leaving 14 bases between the germline ends. The CDR3 is 13 residues long. Here the CDR3 reads CASNPVGGDTQYF. CDR3 coding DNA: TGTGCCAGCAATCCAGTGGGGGGCGATACGCAGTATTTT.

The V and J genes are TRBV4-3 and TRBJ2-5, with TRBD2 identical over 11 bases. The J segment lost 1 base and the V segment lost 1 base, leaving 8 bases of the junction unmatched. Per germline, CDR1 LGHNA and CDR2 YSLEER. The CDR3 totals 18 residues. This chain's CDR3 is CASSQALAGGGVQETQYF. Written as DNA, the CDR3 is TGCGCCAGCAGCCAAGCTCTAGCGGGGGGCGGAGTCCAAGAGACCCAGTACTTC.

CDR3 DNA: TGTGCCAGCAGCTTTGGGGGGCTCTACAATGAGCAGTTCTTC. Translation gives CASSFGGLYNEQFF. This chain uses TRBV5-6 with TRBJ2-1, with D perhaps given as TRBD1 or TRBD2 (6 bases each). The CDR3 sequence is 14 residues long. V was cut by 2 bases and J by 3 bases, with 9 bases left in between. CDR1 is SGHDT, CDR2 YYEEEE, per germline.

The chain links TRBV5-1 to TRBJ1-2; D gene uncertain. Germline-derived CDR1 and CDR2 are SGHRS and YFSETQ. The CDR3 has 14 amino acids. The V and J ends lost 0 bases and 8 bases respectively, with 14 bases between them. DNA for the CDR3: TGCGCCAGCAGCTTGGAGGCCCAGAGTGGAGGCTACACCTTC. Its translation: CASSLEAQSGGYTF.

This clone was observed a few times. J is TRBJ1-1 and V is TRBV7-9, with a tentative D call TRBD1 (6 bases). From germline, CDR1 is SEHNR and CDR2 FQNEAQ (reference sequence). Trimming stripped 7 bases from V and 1 base from J, with 16 bases between. The CDR3 is 15 residues long. In DNA, the CDR3 is TGTGCCAGCACCATTGCGGGACATTCGAACACTGAAGCTTTCTTT. Residues: CASTIAGHSNTEAFF.

The V gene is TRBV18, the J gene TRBJ2-7; the D call may be TRBD1 or TRBD2 (6 bases each). V lost 1 base to trimming and J lost 7 bases, with 11 bases between them. CDR1 and CDR2 from the germline V gene are KGHSH and LQKENI. CDR3 length: 13 amino acids. The CDR3 reads CASSPRRGDEQYV. Here the CDR3 DNA reads TGTGCCAGCTCACCACGAAGGGGGGATGAGCAGTACGTC.

This clone is a singleton in its sample. The chain links TRBV5-1 to TRBJ2-1; the D gene is possibly TRBD1 (6 bases). V lost 4 bases and J lost 7, with 12 bases in between. The germline V gene has CDR1 SGHRS and CDR2 YFSETQ. CDR3 length equals 13 residues. CDR3 amino acids: CASSPWTENEQFF. CDR3 nucleotide sequence: TGCGCCAGCAGCCCTTGGACAGAAAATGAGCAGTTCTTC.

J is TRBJ2-5 and V is TRBV5-4; 9 bases match TRBD2. The CDR3 is made up of 15 amino acids. Germline V CDR1 and CDR2: SGHNT, YYREEE (reference sequence). The ends lost 4 bases at V and 2 bases at J; junction bases unmatched: 6. CDR3 bases: TGTGCCAGCAGCGGTAAAACTAGCGGGCAAGAGACCCAGTACTTC. It codes for CASSGKTSGQETQYF. Full variable domain (outside the CDR3, taken from reference TRBV5-4 and TRBJ2-5): ETGVTQSPTHLIKTRGQQVTLRCSSQSGHNTVSWYQQALGQGPQFIFQYYREEENGRGNFPPRFSGLQFPNYSSELNVNALELDDSALYLCASSGKTSGQETQYFGPGTRLLVL.

This clone came up a few times. The rearrangement links TRBV6-1 to TRBJ1-1; no definite D call. CDR1 and CDR2 from the germline V gene are MNHNS and SASEGT. This CDR3 has 13 amino acids. Trimming removed 5 bases at V and 3 bases at J, with 10 bases between. CDR3 residues: CASSSTRHTEAFF. The CDR3 DNA sequence: TGTGCCAGCAGTTCTACCAGGCACACTGAAGCTTTCTTT.

This clone was counted only a few times. The chain links TRBV6-5 to TRBJ1-4; D is uncertain. V was clipped by 5 bases and J by 8 bases, with 15 bases between them. The CDR3 spans 14 residues. Germline V gene sequence: CDR1 MNHEY, CDR2 SVGAGI. The CDR3 protein is CASSRDTSREKLFF. The CDR3 nucleotides read TGTGCCAGCAGTCGCGACACGTCGCGCGAAAAACTGTTTTTT.